These 6 T cell receptor beta chains originate from one sample sequenced in a study of blood T cell repertoires in COVID-19. Data came from immunoSEQ multiplex PCR; TCRdb stores just in-frame clones and leaves some out. The sample includes approximately 240,000 clones, approximately 86% of them seen just once. The sample taken for sequencing was peripheral blood. These TCRs come from a woman aged 80 or over with active or convalescent COVID-19.

The J gene is TRBJ2-2, the V gene TRBV3-1 (or the pseudogene TRBV3-2), with a possible D match to TRBD1 (6 bases). The CDR3 is 17 residues long. Deletions cut 4 bases from V and 3 bases from J, with 18 bases between. Germline values: CDR1 LGHDT, CDR2 YNNKEL (reference sequence). CDR3 nucleotides: TGTGCCAGCAGCCCCCGTTTTCAAGGGGGTGACACCGGGGAGCTGTTTTTT. Protein: CASSPRFQGGDTGELFF.

In its sample, this clone was seen a few times. The chain links TRBV18 to TRBJ1-1, with 10 bases identical to TRBD1. With V trimmed by 2 bases and J by 5 bases, 5 bases remained unmatched. The CDR3 length is 15 residues. Germline V gives CDR1 KGHSH, CDR2 LQKENI. As DNA, the CDR3 is TGTGCCAGCTCACCAAGGACAGGGGGGGATACTGAAGCTTTCTTT. Amino acids: CASSPRTGGDTEAFF.

The chain is built from TRBV6-5 and TRBJ1-5; 7 nucleotides align to TRBD1. With V trimmed by 6 bases and J by 4 bases, 9 bases remained unmatched. Germline-derived CDR1 and CDR2 are MNHEY and SVGAGI. The CDR3 is 15 residues long. The CDR3, as DNA: TGTGCCAGCAGGCTGATCCTGGGACAGAATCAGCCCCAGCATTTT. This gives the protein CASRLILGQNQPQHF.

V gene TRBV18 combines with J gene TRBJ2-3; 10 bases are a match to TRBD1. V was pared by 3 bases and J by 2 bases, with 2 bases of the junction left unmatched. CDR1 is KGHSH, CDR2 LQKENI, per germline. The CDR3 length is 15 residues. The CDR3 spells CASSPGTGVTDTQYF. CDR3 DNA: TGTGCCAGCTCACCGGGGACAGGGGTCACAGATACGCAGTATTTT.

The genes are TRBV28 and TRBJ2-7; D may be TRBD1 (5 bases). Trimming cost V 6 bases and J 0 bases, with 18 bases left between them. Germline assignment: CDR1 MDHEN and CDR2 SYDVKM. The CDR3 totals 16 residues. The CDR3 DNA reads TGTGCCAGCAGCCAAATTGGCACAGGCCGCTCCTACGAGCAGTACTTC. This codes for CASSQIGTGRSYEQYF.

A remark on this clone: Relative to the germline gene, one junction end is altered; a read error may explain this. This rearrangement joins TRBV7-7 to TRBJ2-2; 10 bases align to TRBD2. Germline V gene lookup returns CDR1 SSHAT and CDR2 FNYEAQ (reference sequence). The CDR3 is made up of 16 amino acids. The CDR3 region is CASSRTSGANTGELFF. The CDR3 DNA reads as TGTGCTAGCAGCCGAACTAGCGGGGCGAACACCGGGGAGCTGTTTTTT.